Shown below are 21 T cell receptor beta chains from a single sample sequenced in a study of cytomegalovirus exposure and HLA in healthy donors. The method was immunoSEQ multiplex PCR; TCRdb's version includes in-frame clones alone and lacks a portion of them. The sample has about 90,000 clones; about four fifths are singletons. The sequencing input was PBMCs. These receptors were obtained from a woman under 30 in good health and CMV-seropositive.

The chain recombines TRBV7-2 with TRBJ2-7; 12 bases are shared with TRBD2. Germline assignment: CDR1 SGHTA and CDR2 FQGNSA. Germline trimming cut 1 base from V and 2 bases from J; bases unmatched to any gene: 12. The CDR3 has 19 amino acids. The CDR3 region has the DNA TGTGCCAGCAGCTTAGGGTCTCGGCTAGCGGGGGGGCCGGCCTACGAGCAGTACTTC. Translating it yields CASSLGSRLAGGPAYEQYF.

This clone was found once. The V and J genes are TRBV7-6 and TRBJ2-3, with D tentatively TRBD2 (5 bases). This CDR3 comprises 15 residues. V lost 2 bases and J 0 bases, leaving 9 bases between the germline ends. Looked up from germline, CDR1 is SGHVS and CDR2 is FNYEAQ. Written as DNA, the CDR3 is TGTGCCAGCAGCTTAAGTACTAGTAGCACAGATACGCAGTATTTT. It is translated as CASSLSTSSTDTQYF.

The V and J genes are TRBV5-1 and TRBJ2-5; 13 bases fit TRBD2. This CDR3 comprises 16 residues. V lost 5 bases and J lost 5; bases outside the gene matches: 9. The germline CDR1 and CDR2 sequences are SGHRS and YFSETQ. The CDR3 nucleotides are TGCGCCAGCAGTATTACTAGCGGGGGGGCCGGGGAGACCCAGTACTTC. Protein product: CASSITSGGAGETQYF.

The genes are TRBV6-6 and TRBJ2-1, with 12 nucleotides matching TRBD2. Germline-derived CDR1 and CDR2 are MNHNY and SVGAGI (reference sequence). V lost 4 bases, J lost 3 bases, and 4 bases stayed unmatched. This CDR3 spans 16 amino acids. The CDR3 nucleotides read TGTGCCAGCAGTTCCACGACTAGCGGGGGCTACAATGAGCAGTTCTTC. Protein sequence: CASSSTTSGGYNEQFF.

V gene TRBV9 combines with J gene TRBJ1-2, with 10 bases lining up with TRBD1. The CDR3 covers 16 residues. V lost 6 bases, J lost 0 bases, and 8 bases stayed unmatched. Looked up from germline, CDR1 is SGDLS and CDR2 is YYNGEE. CDR3 region: CASTRGGTGANYGYTF. CDR3 DNA: TGTGCCAGCACCAGGGGGGGGACAGGGGCTAACTATGGCTACACCTTC. The full variable domain, completed using reference TRBV9 and TRBJ1-2, is DSGVTQTPKHLITATGQRVTLRCSPRSGDLSVYWYQQSLDQGLQFLIQYYNGEERAKGNILERFSAQQFPDLHSELNLSSLELGDSALYFCASTRGGTGANYGYTFGSGTRLTVV.

The chain uses TRBV27 and TRBJ2-7; D remains unclear. The CDR3 has 11 amino acids. V was pared by 5 bases and J by 7 bases, with 9 bases between. CDR1 MNHEY and CDR2 SMNVEV come from the germline V gene (reference sequence). The chain's CDR3 is CASSLYGEQYF. For the CDR3, the DNA is TGTGCCAGCAGTCTATACGGGGAGCAGTACTTC.

This clone was counted between two and nine times. The CDR3 region is CASSSGLAYNEQFF. DNA of the CDR3: TGTGCCAGCAGTTCGGGACTAGCTTACAATGAGCAGTTCTTC. The rearrangement uses TRBV11-3 and TRBJ2-1, with 9 bases fitting TRBD2. There are 14 residues in the CDR3. The V gene end was trimmed by 6 bases and the J gene end by 4 bases; junction bases not matched to a gene: 4. Germline V gene sequence: CDR1 SGHNT, CDR2 YENEEA.

CDR3 DNA sequence: TGTGCCAGCAGCCATAACGGACAGGGAAACACCGGGGAGCTGTTTTTT. This codes for CASSHNGQGNTGELFF. The chain joins TRBV27 to TRBJ2-2, with TRBD1 matching over 8 bases. The junction had 8 bases not matched to a gene; V was cut back by 6 bases and J by 2 bases. CDR1 MNHEY and CDR2 SMNVEV come from the germline V gene (reference sequence). The CDR3 contains 16 residues.

This chain joins TRBV30 and TRBJ2-5; possible D gene TRBD2, 7 bases. CDR1 is GTSNPN and CDR2 is SVGIG in the germline V gene (reference sequence). The CDR3 covers 14 residues. The V and J ends lost 0 bases and 5 bases respectively, with 13 bases between them. The CDR3 DNA reads TGTGCCTGGAGTGTGTGGGGGCGGGGGGAGACCCAGTACTTC. Translation: CAWSVWGRGETQYF.

This clone was seen a single time. The chain employs TRBV6-5 and TRBJ1-1, with 9 bases that match TRBD1. The V and J ends lost 8 bases and 4 bases, in that order; junction bases with no gene match: 8. Germline V lookup: CDR1 MNHEY, CDR2 SVGAGI. The CDR3 is made up of 14 amino acids. The CDR3 DNA follows: TGTGCCAGCCGACAAGGACAGGGGAGCACTGAAGCTTTCTTT. It is translated as CASRQGQGSTEAFF.

The chain links TRBV6-1 to TRBJ2-3, with TRBD2 matching over 12 bases. V lost 5 bases and J lost 4; bases outside the gene matches: 1. The germline V gene has CDR1 MNHNS and CDR2 SASEGT. The CDR3 covers 14 residues. As DNA, the CDR3 is TGTGCCAGCAGTCTAGCGGGGGGGCCAGATACGCAGTATTTT. This gives the protein CASSLAGGPDTQYF.

This chain links TRBV15 with TRBJ1-3; weak D call: TRBD1 (6 bases). The germline CDR1 and CDR2 sequences are LNHNV and YYDKDF (reference sequence). V dropped 0 bases and J dropped 9 bases, with 12 bases sitting between them. This CDR3 is built from 14 residues. CDR3 residues: CATSRDRGGGTIYF. The CDR3 bases are TGTGCCACCAGCAGAGATCGAGGGGGGGGCACCATATATTTT.

This clone was seen a few times. The chain links TRBV28 to TRBJ1-2; 12 bases line up with TRBD1. CDR3 length: 17 residues. The V and J ends lost 3 bases and 4 bases, in that order; junction bases with no gene match: 9. Per the germline V gene, CDR1 is MDHEN and CDR2 is SYDVKM. The CDR3 nucleotides read TGTGCCAGCAGTTTGACGGGACAGGGGGCGTTTACCTATGGCTACACCTTC. Protein product: CASSLTGQGAFTYGYTF.

The V gene is TRBV28, the J gene TRBJ1-4, with 10 bases lining up with TRBD1. This CDR3 has 14 amino acids. J was trimmed by 6 bases and V by 6 bases; bases with no gene match: 4. Germline V gene sequence: CDR1 MDHEN, CDR2 SYDVKM. The CDR3 sequence is CASSPGTGDEKLFF. The DNA for the CDR3 is TGTGCCAGCAGCCCCGGGACAGGGGATGAAAAACTGTTTTTT.

This clone was seen only a few times. The rearrangement links TRBV2 to TRBJ1-6; D gene unclear. This CDR3 contains 17 residues. Germline V gives CDR1 SNHLY, CDR2 FYNNEI. V lost 4 bases to trimming and J lost 0 bases, with 13 bases between them. The CDR3 DNA reads as TGTGCCAGCAGTGTTCGAAGGGAGAGCTCCTATAATTCACCCCTCCACTTT. Encoded protein: CASSVRRESSYNSPLHF.

This chain connects TRBV7-8 to TRBJ2-7, with D possibly TRBD2 on 5 matching bases. V lost 5 bases and J lost 5, with 22 bases in between. Germline assignment: CDR1 SGHVS and CDR2 FQNEAQ. CDR3 length: 16 amino acids. This CDR3 reads CASSPQRVGLVHEQYF. CDR3 coding DNA: TGTGCCAGCAGCCCCCAGAGGGTAGGGTTGGTCCACGAGCAGTACTTC.

This clone was counted a few times. The rearrangement joins TRBV18 to TRBJ2-7; TRBD2 agrees at 8 bases. The CDR3 totals 14 residues. Trimming cost V 0 bases and J 3 bases; bases outside gene matches: 1. The germline gives CDR1 KGHSH, CDR2 LQKENI. The chain's CDR3 is CASSPPAGVYEQYF. DNA of the CDR3: TGTGCCAGCTCACCACCAGCGGGGGTCTACGAGCAGTACTTC. Together with reference TRBV18 and TRBJ2-7, the CDR3 gives the full variable domain: NAGVMQNPRHLVRRRGQEARLRCSPMKGHSHVYWYRQLPEEGLKFMVYLQKENIIDESGMPKERFSAEFPKEGPSILRIQQVVRGDSAAYFCASSPPAGVYEQYFGPGTRLTVT.

About this clone itself: The same CDR3 also results from other DNA sequences found in this sample. The chain joins TRBV30 to TRBJ1-5, with TRBD1 matching over 7 bases. The CDR3 loop spans 13 amino acids. J lost 7 bases, V lost 0 bases, and 3 bases had no gene match. Germline CDR1 reads GTSNPN; CDR2 reads SVGIG (reference sequence). The CDR3 loop reads CAWSVRGNQPQHF. As DNA, the CDR3 is TGTGCCTGGAGTGTCAGGGGGAACCAGCCCCAGCATTTT. Using reference TRBV30 and TRBJ1-5 for the parts outside the CDR3, the full variable domain is SQTIHQWPATLVQPVGSPLSLECTVEGTSNPNLYWYRQAAGRGLQLLFYSVGIGQISSEVPQNLSASRPQDRQFILSSKKLLLSDSGFYLCAWSVRGNQPQHFGDGTRLSIL.

The chain uses TRBV11-2 and TRBJ2-1; D is possibly TRBD2 (6 bases). The CDR3 consists of 13 residues. Trimming took 1 base from V and 13 from J, leaving 14 bases between them. Germline assignment: CDR1 SGHAT and CDR2 FQNNGV. The CDR3 loop is CASSLARFGGQFF. In DNA form, the CDR3 reads TGTGCCAGCAGCTTAGCCCGATTCGGGGGTCAGTTCTTC. Full variable domain (remainder filled in from reference TRBV11-2 and TRBJ2-1): EAGVAQSPRYKIIEKRQSVAFWCNPISGHATLYWYQQILGQGPKLLIQFQNNGVVDDSQLPKDRFSAERLKGVDSTLKIQPAKLEDSAVYLCASSLARFGGQFFGPGTRLTVL.

This rearrangement joins TRBV5-8 to TRBJ1-5, with 11 nucleotides matching TRBD1. The length of the CDR3 is 16 residues. The germline CDR1 and CDR2 sequences are SGHTS and YDEGEE. V shed 4 bases and J 8 bases; nucleotides not matched to a gene: 11. Written as DNA, the CDR3 is TGTGCCAGCAGCGCAGGGTTGGGGGGACAGGGGGAGCCCCAGCATTTT. It yields the protein CASSAGLGGQGEPQHF.

This clone was picked up one time. This chain connects TRBV10-1 to TRBJ2-2; D perhaps matches TRBD1 (5 bases). V lost 5 bases, J lost 5 bases, and 15 bases lay in between. Germline CDR1 is WNHNN and CDR2 is SYGVQD (reference sequence). The CDR3 sequence is 15 residues long. The DNA for the CDR3 is TGCGCCAGCAGTCCGAATACAGGCCTGACCGGGGAGCTGTTTTTT. It specifies CASSPNTGLTGELFF.